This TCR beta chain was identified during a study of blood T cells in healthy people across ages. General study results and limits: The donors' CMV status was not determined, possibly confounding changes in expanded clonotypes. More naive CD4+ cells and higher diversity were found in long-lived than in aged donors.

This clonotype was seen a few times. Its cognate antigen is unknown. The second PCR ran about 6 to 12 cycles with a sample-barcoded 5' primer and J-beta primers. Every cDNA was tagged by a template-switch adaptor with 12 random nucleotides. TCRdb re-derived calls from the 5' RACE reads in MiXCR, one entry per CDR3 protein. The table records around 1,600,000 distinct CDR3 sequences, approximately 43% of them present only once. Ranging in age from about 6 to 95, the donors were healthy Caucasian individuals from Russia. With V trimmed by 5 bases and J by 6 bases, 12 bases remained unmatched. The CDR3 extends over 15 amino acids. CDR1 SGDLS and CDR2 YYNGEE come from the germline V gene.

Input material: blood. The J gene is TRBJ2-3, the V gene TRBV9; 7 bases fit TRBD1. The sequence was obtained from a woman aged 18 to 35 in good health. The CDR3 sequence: CASRNRGPKTDTQYF. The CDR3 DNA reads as TGTGCCAGCAGGAACAGGGGACCCAAGACGGATACGCAGTATTTT.